This T cell receptor beta chain was retrieved from a study of cytomegalovirus exposure and HLA in healthy donors. General observations from the study: A likely sequencing artifact accounted for one observed cluster of highly shared sequence variants. Previous analysis showed most TCR beta V segments were productive about 90% or about 30% of the time. In a later analysis, TCR beta V- and J-gene trimming was associated with a missense DCLRE1C variant.

CDR1 is SGHTS and CDR2 is YDEGEE in the germline V gene. The CDR3 extends over 13 amino acids. Trimming removed 4 bases at V and 1 base at J, with 7 bases between. This PCR relied on a set of 60 Vbeta primers and 13 Jbeta primers. Generated by immunoSEQ multiplex PCR, the TCRdb table keeps only in-frame clones and is missing some. This table has about 140,000 clones, about 84% appearing once. Concerning this clone itself: Its antigen is still unknown.

The receptor was isolated from a woman aged 18-35 years in good health and CMV-seropositive. Sequenced material: PBMCs. This chain joins TRBV5-8 and TRBJ2-3, with D uncertain. CDR3 residues: CASSPFRTDTQYF. CDR3 DNA sequence: TGTGCCAGCAGCCCCTTCCGCACAGATACGCAGTATTTT. Complete variable domain (other parts from reference TRBV5-8 and TRBJ2-3): EAGVTQSPTHLIKTRGQQATLRCSPISGHTSVYWYQQALGLGLQFLLWYDEGEERNRGNFPPRFSGRQFPNYSSELNVNALELEDSALYLCASSPFRTDTQYFGPGTRLTVL.